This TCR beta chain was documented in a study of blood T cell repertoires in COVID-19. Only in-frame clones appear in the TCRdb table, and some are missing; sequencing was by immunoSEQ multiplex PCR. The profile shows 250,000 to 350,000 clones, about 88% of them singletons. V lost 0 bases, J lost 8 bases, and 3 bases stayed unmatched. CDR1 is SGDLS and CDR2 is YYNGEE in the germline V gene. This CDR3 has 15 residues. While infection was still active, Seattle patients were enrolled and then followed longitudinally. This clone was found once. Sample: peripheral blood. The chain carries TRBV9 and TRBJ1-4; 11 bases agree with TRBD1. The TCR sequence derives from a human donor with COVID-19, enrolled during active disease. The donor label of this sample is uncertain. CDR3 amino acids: CASSVGTGGAEKLFF. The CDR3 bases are TGTGCCAGCAGCGTAGGGACAGGGGGCGCGGAAAAACTGTTTTTT.